This T cell receptor (beta chain) is drawn from a study of T and B cells in COVID-19 patients. Multiplex PCR with BIOMED2 TRB-A/B primer pools amplified TRB rearrangements. TCRdb passed the multiplex PCR reads through MiXCR, listing each CDR3 protein once. Found here are approximately 13,000 distinct CDR3 sequences, about 30% of them singletons; the top ten hold more than 6.5%. Blood genomic DNA input for TRB amplification was roughly 250-500 ng. CDR1 is SGDLS and CDR2 is YYNGEE in the germline V gene. Trimming removed 4 bases at V and 0 bases at J, with 17 bases between. The CDR3 consists of 18 residues.

Sequencing was done on a sample of blood. This chain joins TRBV9 and TRBJ2-6; a weak D match, TRBD2 (5 bases). This TCR was recovered from a human donor who had recovered from COVID-19. CDR3 protein: CASSSRGGVSSGANVLTF. The CDR3 DNA reads TGTGCCAGCAGCTCCCGGGGTGGGGTGAGCTCTGGGGCCAACGTCCTGACTTTC. Variable domain in full (rest from reference TRBV9 and TRBJ2-6): DSGVTQTPKHLITATGQRVTLRCSPRSGDLSVYWYQQSLDQGLQFLIQYYNGEERAKGNILERFSAQQFPDLHSELNLSSLELGDSALYFCASSSRGGVSSGANVLTFGAGSRLTVL.